This TCR beta chain was identified in a study of early T cells in non-severe SARS-CoV-2 infection (dated by TCRdb to about 2021). About the full investigation: Bulk RNA from unsorted whole blood was used for TCR sequencing, so alpha and beta chains could not be paired. Results the study describes overall, beyond this receptor: Matching against VDJdb was skewed toward anti-spike CD8 responses, likely underestimated virus-specific expansions, and missed private and CD4 specificities.

CDR1 and CDR2 are read off the germline V gene as SGHTA and FQGNSA. The CDR3 runs 14 amino acids, cysteine and phenylalanine included. Only the CDR3 portion is preserved as DNA: 42 bases, with reading frame beginning at the first base. Trimming costs V 3 bases and J 3 bases, and their ends lie 8 bases apart. At least ten counts were recorded for this clonotype. What this receptor recognizes is not known. Base qualities are not provided; no much larger clone lies one nucleotide away. Library preparation was by 5' RACE. The instrument was a NextSeq 500. The TCR library protocol attached unique molecular identifiers to individual cDNA molecules to correct for sequencing error and PCR bias. TCR alpha and beta chains were both sequenced, and the abundances of alpha and beta sequences in each sample were closely correlated with each other. Processing in the source paper ran as follows. Decombinator V4 was used to annotate TCR sequences for V gene, J gene and CDR3. TCRs were defined as expanded if a significant change between any two time points was detected under a Poisson model with p below 0.0001. TCR abundances were normalised to the total number of TCRs sequenced per sample and expressed as counts per million. MAIT TCRs were defined by TRAV1-2 paired with TRAJ12, TRAJ20 or TRAJ33, and iNKT TCRs by TRAV10 paired with TRAJ18. VDJdb, accessed on 1 November 2021, was searched for TCRs annotated for CMV, EBV and SARS-CoV-2, and TCRs annotated for more than one antigen were excluded. TCRdb took the public reads, trimmed them with fastp at Q25, ran MiXCR for clone calling and kept in-frame beta chains. Every CDR3 protein is listed once, alongside the most common genes and DNA of its rows. TCRdb, not the original authors, processed these V and J calls. This sample comprises roughly 35,000 distinct CDR3 sequences, around 5% of them detected only once. About 32% of the sample comes from the top ten.

This was a case-control study nested in a cohort of healthcare workers in London, UK, who had nasopharyngeal swab PCR tests and blood samples taken every week. Healthcare workers were recruited during the week of the UK lockdown, between 23 and 31 March 2020, and followed weekly for up to roughly 15 weeks. The clonotype comes from an adult who was a healthcare worker with PCR-confirmed SARS-CoV-2 infection or an uninfected control (not recorded which). Sequenced sample: whole blood. The V and J segments used are TRBV7-2 and TRBJ2-2; a confident D gene designation cannot be given. The sequence in DNA is TGTGCCAGCAGCTTCCTGCTGGACACCGGGGAGCTGTTTTTT. It translates to CASSFLLDTGELFF.